The next 17 T cell receptor beta chains were all read from a single sample in a study of early T cells in non-severe SARS-CoV-2 infection. TCRdb passed the 5' RACE reads through MiXCR, listing each CDR3 protein once. The data contain 25,000 to 30,000 distinct CDR3 sequences, 4.6% of them singletons. What was sequenced was whole blood. These receptor sequences come from an adult who was a healthcare worker with PCR-confirmed SARS-CoV-2 infection or an uninfected control (not recorded which).

This clonotype has a count of ten or more. This sequence joins TRBV6-2 or TRBV6-3 and TRBJ2-3; a weak D match, TRBD2 (6 bases). The CDR3 extends over 15 amino acids. Between the trimmed V and J ends, which lost 3 bases and 0 bases, there was a span of 10 bases. Per germline, CDR1 MNHEY and CDR2 SVGEGT. The CDR3 nucleotides are TGTGCCAGCAGTTATGGAGGGTCTAGCACAGATACGCAGTATTTT. Protein sequence: CASSYGGSSTDTQYF.

This clonotype was counted many times. The genes are TRBV12-5 and TRBJ1-5; D gene ambiguous. Germline CDR1 and CDR2: LGHNT and FRNRAP. This CDR3 has 14 residues. V lost 4 bases and J lost 3, with 10 bases in between. The CDR3 is CASGYVLPNQPQHF. CDR3 DNA: TGTGCTAGTGGTTACGTACTCCCCAATCAGCCCCAGCATTTT.

This clonotype was counted at least ten times. The genes are TRBV28 and TRBJ1-5; a possible D gene is TRBD1 (6 bases). Looked up from germline, CDR1 is MDHEN and CDR2 is SYDVKM. This CDR3 is 15 amino acids long. V was cut by 7 bases and J by 0 bases, with 13 bases left in between. Here the CDR3 reads CASTRGDTSNQPQHF. Here the CDR3 DNA reads TGTGCCAGCACTCGAGGGGACACTAGCAATCAGCCCCAGCATTTT. The variable domain in full, completed from reference TRBV28 and TRBJ1-5, reads DVKVTQSSRYLVKRTGEKVFLECVQDMDHENMFWYRQDPGLGLRLIYFSYDVKMKEKGDIPEGYSVSREKKERFSLILESASTNQTSMYLCASTRGDTSNQPQHFGDGTRLSIL.

The V call is TRBV12-3 or TRBV12-4, the J call TRBJ1-2; a possible D gene is TRBD1 (5 bases). The CDR3 extends over 15 amino acids. Trimming removed 0 bases from V and 6 bases from J, with 14 bases in between. In nucleotides, the CDR3 is TGTGCCAGCAGTTTAGCGTACGGAGGGGACGATGGCTACACCTTC. This sequence encodes CASSLAYGGDDGYTF.

This clonotype has ten or more counts. The chain has TRBV9 and TRBJ2-1, with D possibly being TRBD2 (6 bases). The ends were cut back, 4 bases at V and 9 bases at J, with 14 bases in the middle. CDR3 length: 13 residues. In germline, CDR1 is SGDLS, CDR2 YYNGEE. CDR3 in amino acids: CASSRGPGVEQFF. The CDR3 DNA follows: TGTGCCAGCAGCCGAGGCCCGGGGGTTGAGCAGTTCTTC.

This clonotype has ten or more counts. The rearrangement uses TRBV15 and TRBJ1-2; TRBD1 matches at 7 bases. The CDR3 is 16 amino acids. CDR1 is LNHNV, CDR2 YYDKDF, per germline (reference sequence). V gave up 3 bases and J gave up 5 bases; unmatched junction bases: 12. CDR3 amino acids: CATSSGTALVRYGYTF. In DNA form, the CDR3 reads TGTGCCACCAGCAGCGGGACAGCCCTCGTTAGATATGGCTACACCTTC.

In this sample, this clonotype turned up many times. The rearrangement links TRBV7-6 to TRBJ2-3; D is possibly TRBD1 (5 bases). There are 14 residues in the CDR3. The V gene's germline CDR1 is SGHVS and CDR2 FNYEAQ. Trimming shortened V by 5 bases and J by 3 bases, and 12 bases separated the two germline ends. For the CDR3, the DNA is TGTGCCAGCAGCGGTGCAGGGTGGACAGATACGCAGTATTTT. This codes for CASSGAGWTDTQYF.

This clonotype was seen ten or more times. This chain uses TRBV19 with TRBJ2-2; a weak D match, TRBD2 (5 bases). CDR1 is LNHDA and CDR2 is SQIVND in the germline V gene (reference sequence). CDR3 size: 16 residues. V lost 8 bases and J 1 base, leaving 17 bases between the germline ends. The CDR3 sequence: CASFDRVGMNTGELFF. The DNA for the CDR3 is TGTGCCAGTTTCGACCGAGTCGGGATGAACACCGGGGAGCTGTTTTTT.

This clonotype was counted many times. The chain employs TRBV11-2 and TRBJ1-4; D remains unclear. Trimming removed 3 bases from V and 4 bases from J, with 12 bases in between. Germline V gives CDR1 SGHAT, CDR2 FQNNGV. The CDR3 runs 15 residues. The CDR3 DNA follows: TGTGCCAGCAGCTTGCGGCTGTTGGGTAATGAAAAACTGTTTTTT. It encodes CASSLRLLGNEKLFF.

This clonotype was counted ten times or more. The chain couples TRBV21-1 to TRBJ2-2; TRBD2 reflects the table's D call only, with no check against the DNA. TRBV21-1 is a pseudogene locus. The CDR3 consists of 9 residues. CDR3 amino acids: CILPGELFF. In nucleotides, the CDR3 is TGTATCCTCCCCGGGGAGCTGTTTTTT.

This clonotype was seen repeatedly, ten times or more. V and J are TRBV28 and TRBJ2-5; D is unresolved. Germline V lookup: CDR1 MDHEN, CDR2 SYDVKM. V was shortened by 4 bases and J by 2 bases, with 8 bases between the two germline ends. This CDR3 is built from 13 residues. The CDR3 loop is CASSWTVQETQYF. CDR3 sequence (DNA): TGTGCCAGCAGTTGGACGGTGCAAGAGACCCAGTACTTC.

This clonotype was detected ten times or more. The chain has TRBV29-1 and TRBJ2-5, with D tentatively TRBD1 (5 bases). Trimming took off 0 bases at V and 5 bases at J, with 16 bases between the two ends. CDR1 is SQVTM and CDR2 is ANQGSEA in the germline V gene. The CDR3 is 15 residues long. CDR3 loop: CSVEDRIQAMETQYF. DNA of the CDR3: TGCAGCGTTGAAGATAGAATACAGGCGATGGAGACCCAGTACTTC.

Turning to this clonotype: A much more abundant neighbour one base away suggests this may be a read error. The chain has TRBV14 and TRBJ2-7; D may match TRBD1 or TRBD2 (5 bases each). The germline V and J ends were trimmed by 1 base and 2 bases, with 15 bases remaining between them. This CDR3 is 16 amino acids long. The V gene's germline CDR1 is SGHDN and CDR2 FVKESK. CDR3: CASSQGRFGAPYEQYF. As DNA, the CDR3 is TGTGCCAGCAGCCAAGGTCGTTTCGGGGCGCCCTACGAGCAGTACTTC.

This clonotype was detected only a few times. The CDR3 loop reads CASSYALDRGAVKTQYF. As DNA, the CDR3 is TGTGCCAGCAGTTATGCCCTAGATCGAGGGGCCGTAAAGACCCAGTACTTC. This chain joins TRBV27 and TRBJ2-5, with D tentatively TRBD1 or TRBD2 (5 bases each). Germline values: CDR1 MNHEY, CDR2 SMNVEV (reference sequence). The CDR3 covers 17 residues. Trimming shortened V by 4 bases and J by 6 bases, and 24 bases separated the two germline ends.

This clonotype was picked up many times. The genes are TRBV4-2 and TRBJ2-3; D gene uncertain. The V gene's germline CDR1 is LGHNA and CDR2 YNFKEQ. There are 12 residues in the CDR3. The V end was cut by 1 base, the J end by 9 bases, with 8 bases between. CDR3 region: CASSQAVGTQYF. For the CDR3, the DNA is TGTGCCAGCAGCCAAGCGGTTGGGACGCAGTATTTT.

This clonotype was seen many times. The chain is built from TRBV6-6 and TRBJ1-1, with 7 bases matching TRBD1. The junction had 6 bases not matched to a gene; V was cut back by 6 bases and J by 5 bases. The CDR3 runs to 13 residues. Germline assignment: CDR1 MNHNY and CDR2 SVGAGI (reference sequence). CDR3 amino acids: CASRRGQETEAFF. The CDR3 region has the DNA TGTGCCAGCAGACGCGGACAGGAGACTGAAGCTTTCTTT.

This clonotype was recorded many times. The chain has TRBV5-4 and TRBJ2-7; D gene unclear. Germline CDR1 reads SGHNT; CDR2 reads YYREEE (reference sequence). The CDR3 length is 14 residues. V lost 1 base and J lost 0, with 8 bases in between. CDR3 DNA sequence: TGTGCCAGCAGCTTGCAGTCGGTCTCCTACGAGCAGTACTTC. Its translation: CASSLQSVSYEQYF. The whole variable domain, filled in from reference TRBV5-4 and TRBJ2-7, reads ETGVTQSPTHLIKTRGQQVTLRCSSQSGHNTVSWYQQALGQGPQFIFQYYREEENGRGNFPPRFSGLQFPNYSSELNVNALELDDSALYLCASSLQSVSYEQYFGPGTRLTVT.